This record concerns one T cell receptor beta chain sequence. Its antigen is currently not known. No much larger clone exists at a distance of one base, and base qualities are not known. This entry comes from a study of cytomegalovirus exposure and HLA in healthy donors (dated by TCRdb to about 2017). Regarding the study in general: In an earlier analysis of about 560 of the donors, 276 Gb of sequence data and 117 million unique TCR beta sequences from roughly 180 million T cells were reported. An early release covering roughly 600 HLA-typed donors comprised approximately 290 gigabases of sequencing data and roughly 86 million unique TCR sequences. The genetic ancestry cluster associated with self-reported Caucasian donors included about 81% of the 398 genotyped donors. The aim of the study was to test whether cataloging public T cell receptors could identify signatures of past pathogen exposure. The study profiled the T cell repertoires of about 720 subjects by immunosequencing and related them to cytomegalovirus serostatus. In addition to the first cohort of 650 to 800 subjects, a separate validation cohort of approximately 120 different subjects was used. High-throughput TCR immunosequencing, statistical association of individual TCRs with disease status, and machine learning were combined to predict cytomegalovirus infection status. A later analysis re-examined previously published TCR beta repertoires from 610 or so donors and added high-resolution HLA genotyping to investigate patterns of TCR occurrence. The later analysis used no new phenotypic data to find candidate immune exposures, relying instead on TCR beta sequences and their occurrence across donors. To decide whether each TCR beta V gene segment behaved as functional or pseudogenic, an earlier analysis of some 600 of the donors relied on high-throughput TCR beta sequencing. Alongside the repertoire data, information on donor age, sex, ethnicity and CMV serostatus was compiled. In a later genetic analysis, genome-wide SNP genotypes for about 55% of the roughly 670 donors were used, and that subset was treated as a discovery cohort. All discovery cohort repertoires had been generated using a single sequencing platform. Class I and class II HLA loci were covered by the typing at four-digit resolution. Typing coverage varied by locus: about 629-630 donors for A, B, C, DRB1 and DQB1; approximately 520 for DQA1; more than 600 for DPA1; about 450 for DPB1. Four or five DR-DQ haplotypes were handled as single units for association and clustering, since linkage in the cohort was strong. Among about 410 genotyped donors of the cohort, an average of around 240,000 unique TCR beta nucleotide sequences was sequenced per donor, of which 15% to 20% were non-productive.

The method behind the library was the immunoSEQ multiplex PCR assay. A mixture of 60 forward primers for TCR Vbeta segments and 13 reverse primers for TCR Jbeta segments was used in the multiplex PCR. A multiplex PCR assay on genomic DNA amplified the CDR3 region of rearranged TCR beta genes. On the Illumina HiSeq System, the amplified TCR beta libraries were sequenced as 87-base-pair reads. Per the original workflow: Across the 670 or so repertoires, a later analysis counted some 81 million unique TCR beta chains, approximately 12 million of which were shared by at least two donors. Raw reads were error-corrected and collapsed into unique sequences with a nearest-neighbor algorithm that merged closely related sequences to remove PCR and sequencing errors. CDR3 sequences were aligned to IMGT reference sequences to assign V, D and J gene segments. Each retained sequence needed at least a six-nucleotide match to both a V gene segment and a J gene segment. Rearrangements were called productive when the CDR3 lacked stop codons and stayed in frame with V and J; all others were non-productive. Following IMGT convention, CDR3 was defined as the stretch from the second conserved V-encoded cysteine up to the conserved J-encoded phenylalanine. The earlier analysis of about 590 of the donors excluded sequences that lacked an unambiguous match to a single V gene segment. In an earlier analysis of several hundred of the donors, V segments were called functional above 56.7% productive rearrangements and were called segregating when the between-donor standard deviation exceeded 5%. A statistical classification framework was developed to diagnose cytomegalovirus status using the catalog of TCR beta chain sequences. In a later analysis, TCR nucleotide sequences were compared against IMGT/GENE-DB human TR gene sequences so that V and J genes could be assigned. The TCRdist pipeline was used in a later analysis to assign CDR3 sequences and most-parsimonious VDJ recombination scenarios. In a later analysis, each TCR beta chain was defined by its CDR3 amino acid sequence together with its V-gene family, and reads lacking a unique V-gene family were excluded. A later analysis removed 500 to 650 highly shared, low-generation-probability nucleotide sequences to deal with suspected cross-contamination and a sequencing artifact. A later analysis calculated a clonal expansion index for each public chain from normalized within-repertoire ranks of inferred template counts. A later analysis computed generation probabilities with a VDJ recombination model fitted to out-of-frame rearrangements, and checked the results against IGoR. In a later analysis, TCR-TCR, TCR-HLA and TCR-CMV co-occurrence was scored with hypergeometric tests, and a repertoire-size bias correction was applied to TCR pairs. To estimate false discovery rates, a later analysis permuted the HLA or CMV assignments 20 times. In a later analysis, co-occurring TCRs were grouped using DBSCAN, and TCRdist sequence similarity was added for clustering within HLA-allele-positive subsets. For co-occurrence clustering, repertoires with fewer than 30,000 or more than 120,000 public chains were excluded, along with 4 to 6 repertoires with anomalous nucleotide sharing. This immuneACCESS table, as held by TCRdb, lists in-frame sequences with V and J called but not all clones. Of the missing ones, under half trace to an unresolved V gene in checked studies; the others have no known cause. The V and J calls and clone size are taken from that table; D and trimming were inferred from the DNA. The sample includes about 180,000 clones, with roughly 78% observed a single time. The top ten hold approximately 13% of the sample.

From cysteine to phenylalanine, the CDR3 is 15 amino acids long. Only CDR3 DNA remains: 45 bases, in frame from the first base. The cohort was made up of 500 to 850 healthy bone marrow donors. Cohort members were all nominally healthy when sampled, although unrecorded immune exposures were likely present. The donor was CMV seropositive and was included in the group of 250 to 350 seropositive cohort members. Every donor gave a peripheral blood sample, and the peripheral blood mononuclear cells from that sample were used for TCR beta sequencing. The Qiagen DNeasy Blood Extraction Kit was used to extract genomic DNA from the blood cell samples. The paper's findings and limits, for the study overall: Correlated functional status among segregating V segments might reflect linkage disequilibrium, but an unknown experimental factor could not be ruled out. The earlier analysis of approximately 540 of the donors excluded some 16 rarely observed V segments, including chromosome 9 orphons, because counts were too low. The sequencing pipeline was judged likely to have produced a cluster of highly shared sequence variants as a technical artifact. Presence/absence analyses assumed roughly uniform sequencing depth across donors, an assumption that may not hold. Assigning TCR associations to individual alleles was difficult when HLA alleles, especially DR and DQ, strongly co-occurred. According to a later analysis, most CMV-associated TCR beta chains appeared to be HLA-restricted, and the HLA associations seemed to be driven largely by CMV exposure. Immune exposure information for the cohort was limited to CMV serostatus. An earlier analysis of approximately 540 of the donors showed that most TCR beta V segments appeared in productive rearrangements either about 87% or about 30% of the time, which broadly matched IMGT annotations. The authors suggested that the approach could potentially be extended to other disease states and immunological phenotypes. The cohort was sequenced for TCR beta chains only, and without alpha or paired-chain data the features that could be detected were limited. Because HLA typing was unavailable for some donors at each locus, only the typed subset was used in association tests. The classifier was reported to diagnose cytomegalovirus status with high specificity and sensitivity in both the original and validation cohorts. Most TCR sequences were observed very rarely across donors, whereas some public TCRs were present in many individuals. In vitro tests confirmed that a few of the cytomegalovirus-associated TCR beta chains recognize cytomegalovirus antigens. A further reported finding was that TCR beta sequences accurately predicted the HLA-A and HLA-B alleles for most subjects in the first cohort. An association between a missense DCLRE1C variant and V-gene and J-gene trimming of TCR beta chains was found in a later genetic analysis and replicated in an independent cohort. A later analysis reported that several top co-occurrence clusters appeared linked to parvovirus B19, influenza, CMV and Epstein-Barr virus. In a later analysis, HLA-associated TCR beta chains showed more clonal expansion and lower generation probabilities than non-associated chains that were equally common. In a later genetic analysis, fewer N-insertions in productive TCRs were reported among donors in an Asian-associated ancestry cluster than the roughly 710-donor mean. A later analysis associated 16,951 TCR beta sequences with specific HLA alleles at a false discovery rate of 0.05. In a later analysis, the rate of TCR association differed among HLA loci, with DRB1 alleles having the most associated TCRs and HLA-C alleles having the fewest. The study gave a list of more than 150 TCR beta chains associated with cytomegalovirus. Because the 87-base-pair reads could not distinguish some IMGT-functional V segments, including TRBV6-2 and TRBV6-3, those segments were excluded.

The sequenced material came from PBMCs. The receptor was isolated from a woman in her fifties or sixties in good health and CMV-seropositive. The sequence joins TRBV21-1 to TRBJ2-1; TRBD2, the table's D call, was not compared with the DNA. TRBV21-1 is flagged as a pseudogene. This receptor has the CDR3 CASSKDRDTGNEQFF. The DNA is TGTGCCAGCAGCAAAGACCGGGATACCGGCAATGAGCAGTTCTTC.